The sequence of this TCR beta chain was determined in a study of blood T cell repertoires in COVID-19. The overall study: The samples span acute and convalescent COVID-19 from the United States, Italy and Spain. PBMCs, B-cell-depleted T cells, or T cells were the source of the cDNA or gDNA that made up the material.

Original processing notes: Estimated nucleated cell counts came from reference gene primer amplification. TCRdb's table, derived via immunoSEQ multiplex PCR, lists solely in-frame clones and lacks some. That table gives V, J and clone size, and the DNA gave D and trimming. The sample contains 160,000 or so clones, approximately 80% of which appear only once. This clonotype was sampled from a woman in her fifties or sixties with acute or convalescent COVID-19. Material: peripheral blood.

CDR3 nucleotide sequence: TGTGCCTGGAGTGGGATTACTAGCGGGAGATCGTACGAGCAGTACTTC. Protein sequence: CAWSGITSGRSYEQYF. V is TRBV30 and J is TRBJ2-7, with TRBD2 matching 11 bases. This CDR3 is built from 16 residues. The V gene's germline CDR1 is GTSNPN and CDR2 SVGIG (reference sequence). After removal of 1 base from V and 4 bases from J, the junction contained 9 bases not matched to a gene.